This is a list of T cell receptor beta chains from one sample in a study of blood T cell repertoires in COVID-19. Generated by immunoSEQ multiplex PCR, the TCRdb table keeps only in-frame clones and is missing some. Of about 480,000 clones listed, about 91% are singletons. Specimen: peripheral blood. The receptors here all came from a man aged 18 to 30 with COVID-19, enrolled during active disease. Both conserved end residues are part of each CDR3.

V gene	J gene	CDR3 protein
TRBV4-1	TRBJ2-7	CASSQGELSYEQYF
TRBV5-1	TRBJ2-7	CASSLGDGTSGAPSYEQYF
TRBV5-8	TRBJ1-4	CASSRYPLTTNEKLFF
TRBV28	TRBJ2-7	CASSSPRRGTYEQYF
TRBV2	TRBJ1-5	CASNPTGGTNQPQHF
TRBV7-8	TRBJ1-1	CASSLASVSTEAFF
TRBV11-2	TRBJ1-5	CASSLAAGGNQPQHF
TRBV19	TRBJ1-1	CASRDLTGVNTEAFF
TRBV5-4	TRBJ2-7	CASSFNPGTRYGHEQYF
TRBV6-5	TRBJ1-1	CASSYYDRMNTEAFF
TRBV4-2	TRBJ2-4	CASSQDLGGLTKNIQYF
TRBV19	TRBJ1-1	CASSSPGQAGTEAFF
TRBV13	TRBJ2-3	CASSPSGVAGGVADTQYF
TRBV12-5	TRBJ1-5	CASRQGNQPQHF
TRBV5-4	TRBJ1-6	CASSPDRVGNSPLHF
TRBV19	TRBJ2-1	CASSIDHEELNEQFF
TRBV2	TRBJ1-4	CASRGLGEKLFF